This TCR beta chain was retrieved from a study of cytomegalovirus exposure and HLA in healthy donors. A note on this clone: The target antigen is unknown.

This PCR relied on a set of 60 Vbeta primers and 13 Jbeta primers. Some clones are missing from TCRdb's copy, which holds only in-frame ones; the method was immunoSEQ multiplex PCR. This table holds around 80,000 clones. Whole-study results and caveats: Association of a missense DCLRE1C variant with TCR beta V- and J-gene trimming was reported in a later analysis. Later analysis placed DRB1 highest and HLA-C lowest in TCR association rates, which differed by HLA locus.

The V end lost 3 bases, the J end lost 6 bases, and 18 bases lay between the germline ends. Germline values: CDR1 SGDLS, CDR2 YYNGEE. The CDR3 is 16 amino acids. This receptor was identified in a boy younger than 18 in good health and CMV-seronegative. The chain is built from TRBV9 and TRBJ2-2; D call uncertain. Input material: PBMCs. CDR3 loop: CASSARVEAFSGELFF. CDR3 nucleotides: TGTGCCAGCAGCGCACGTGTAGAAGCCTTCTCCGGGGAGCTGTTTTTT.